The 5 T cell receptor beta chains in this list originate from one sample, sequenced in a study of cytomegalovirus exposure and HLA in healthy donors. This PCR relied on a set of 60 Vbeta primers and 13 Jbeta primers. TCRdb's table, derived via immunoSEQ multiplex PCR, lists solely in-frame clones and lacks some. Among fewer than 95,000 clones, approximately 60% were seen once, and the ten largest hold about a fifth. The sequencing sample was made of PBMCs. The receptors were gathered from a woman between 50 and 59 years old in good health and CMV-seropositive.

The chain couples TRBV6-5 to TRBJ1-5, with D perhaps matching TRBD1 (5 bases). The V gene's germline CDR1 is MNHEY and CDR2 SVGAGI. There are 15 residues in the CDR3. Trimming left V 3 bases short and J 6 bases short, with 15 bases between. The CDR3 loop is CASSYKFGGGQPQHF. DNA of the CDR3: TGTGCCAGCAGTTATAAGTTCGGGGGGGGTCAGCCCCAGCATTTT.

This clone turned up a few times. The rearrangement uses TRBV4-3 and TRBJ2-7, with D hard to call. With 0 bases removed from V and 4 bases from J, the gap between germline ends came to 28 bases. Germline V CDR1 and CDR2: LGHNA, YSLEER. The CDR3 totals 20 residues. The CDR3 region has the DNA TGCGCCAGCAGCCAAGATCTTTTGGGCGTAGACCCTGATAGTGGGTACGAGCAGTACTTC. It encodes CASSQDLLGVDPDSGYEQYF.

The chain has TRBV6-1 and TRBJ1-3; D not certain. CDR3 length: 17 amino acids. Trimming stripped 2 bases from V and 1 base from J, with 15 bases between. CDR1 and CDR2 from the germline V gene are MNHNS and SASEGT. CDR3 DNA sequence: TGTGCCAGCAGTGAAAATCTGGCGGGGATTTCTGGAAACACCATATATTTT. Protein: CASSENLAGISGNTIYF.

The chain has TRBV19 and TRBJ2-2, with TRBD1 matching over 7 bases. CDR3 size: 15 residues. Germline CDR1 and CDR2: LNHDA and SQIVND (reference sequence). J lost 4 bases, V lost 7 bases, and 9 bases had no gene match. CDR3 loop: CASTIGGLSTGELFF. CDR3 nucleotide sequence: TGTGCCAGTACCATAGGGGGCCTGAGCACCGGGGAGCTGTTTTTT.

The J gene is TRBJ1-2, the V gene TRBV7-9, with D unclear. Trimming stripped 5 bases from V and 7 bases from J, with 11 bases between. CDR1 is SEHNR, CDR2 FQNEAQ, per germline (reference sequence). The CDR3 contains 12 residues. The CDR3 nucleotides are TGTGCCAGCAGCCCCGAGGAGAGTGGCTACACCTTC. This encodes CASSPEESGYTF. Variable domain in full (rest from reference TRBV7-9 and TRBJ1-2): DTGVSQNPRHKITKRGQNVTFRCDPISEHNRLYWYRQTLGQGPEFLTYFQNEAQLEKSRLLSDRFSAERPKGSFSTLEIQRTEQGDSAMYLCASSPEESGYTFGSGTRLTVV.